This passage covers 17 T cell receptor beta chains from one sample sequenced in a study of T-cell reconstitution after alpha-beta-depleted transplantation in children. It was with unique molecular identifiers that the TCRbeta library was prepared. TCRdb reprocessed the PCR reads with MiXCR, giving one entry per CDR3 protein. Of some 460,000 distinct CDR3 sequences detected, around 15% appear once; the ten largest clones hold less than 30%. Source: PBMCs, mostly from graft donor cells, taken 360 days after TCRalphabeta/CD19-depleted stem cell transplant. The source is a boy less than two years old who had a stem cell transplant for Wiskott-Aldrich syndrome, so the T cells may come from the graft donor.

In its sample, this clonotype was seen a few times. The rearrangement uses TRBV5-1 and TRBJ2-1; D may correspond to TRBD1 or TRBD2 (6 bases each). The CDR3 extends over 15 amino acids. Per germline, CDR1 SGHRS and CDR2 YFSETQ. The V end was cut by 0 bases, the J end by 6 bases, with 13 bases between. In DNA form, the CDR3 reads TGCGCCAGCAGCTTGGCCGGGGGCGGTTTCAATGAGCAGTTCTTC. This translates into CASSLAGGGFNEQFF.

V gene TRBV6-5 combines with J gene TRBJ2-2, with 7 bases aligning to TRBD2. Germline V lookup: CDR1 MNHEY, CDR2 SVGAGI. The trim removed 2 bases at V and 1 base at J, leaving 7 bases unmatched. This CDR3 region has 17 residues. The CDR3 nucleotides are TGTGCCAGCAGTTACCTAAGCGGGATACGGAACACCGGGGAGCTGTTTTTT. Translating it yields CASSYLSGIRNTGELFF.

This sequence joins TRBV4-3 and TRBJ2-7; D is uncertain. The CDR3 consists of 15 residues. Germline V CDR1 and CDR2: LGHNA, YSLEER. Deletions cut 2 bases from V and 5 bases from J, with 16 bases between. CDR3 sequence: CASSQFRSLPDEQYF. The CDR3 region has the DNA TGCGCCAGCAGCCAATTCCGGTCCCTCCCGGACGAGCAGTACTTC.

V is TRBV5-1 and J is TRBJ2-7, with a possible D match to TRBD2 (6 bases). Trimming took off 2 bases at V and 0 bases at J, with 12 bases between the two ends. The germline V gene has CDR1 SGHRS and CDR2 YFSETQ. The CDR3 spans 15 residues. The CDR3 region has the DNA TGCGCCAGCAGCTTTGGTCACGGGAGCTCCTACGAGCAGTACTTC. Translating it yields CASSFGHGSSYEQYF.

This clonotype occurred a few times. This chain connects TRBV28 to TRBJ2-3, with D unresolved. Germline lookup yields CDR1 MDHEN and CDR2 SYDVKM. With 3 bases removed from V and 4 bases from J, the gap between germline ends came to 8 bases. The CDR3 extends over 13 amino acids. Here the CDR3 DNA reads TGTGCCAGCAGTTTGCCTGGCGCAGATACGCAGTATTTT. It translates to CASSLPGADTQYF.

This clonotype was detected many times. This chain uses TRBV12-3 or TRBV12-4 with TRBJ1-6, with D tentatively TRBD1 (5 bases). V was pared by 0 bases and J by 7 bases, with 13 bases between. The CDR3 has 16 residues. Here the CDR3 reads CASSLATIQANSPLHF. CDR3 DNA: TGTGCCAGCAGTTTAGCCACGATACAGGCGAATTCACCCCTCCACTTT.

This clonotype has a handful of counts. The CDR3 DNA reads TGCAGTGCTAGACCTTGGGGGGGACGGAAGAAGACCCAGTACTTC. It encodes CSARPWGGRKKTQYF. V usage is TRBV20-1 and J usage is TRBJ2-5; 7 bases map to TRBD2. The J segment lost 6 bases and the V segment lost 2 bases, leaving 12 bases of the junction unmatched. There are 15 residues in the CDR3. CDR1 and CDR2 (germline): DFQATT, SNEGSKA (reference sequence).

The chain is built from TRBV28 and TRBJ2-1; 8 bases match TRBD2. CDR1 is MDHEN, CDR2 SYDVKM, per germline. V shed 4 bases, J shed 1 base, and the junction held 9 bases outside the gene matches. The CDR3 covers 17 residues. CDR3 bases: TGTGCCAGCAGTTCGACTAGCGAGTCGCCTTCCTACAATGAGCAGTTCTTC. Translation gives CASSSTSESPSYNEQFF.

CDR3 amino acids: CASSRAQHLYGYTF. As DNA, the CDR3 is TGTGCCAGCTCACGTGCCCAACACCTCTATGGCTACACCTTC. This rearrangement joins TRBV18 to TRBJ1-2; D is ambiguous. Per germline, CDR1 KGHSH and CDR2 LQKENI. V was clipped by 4 bases and J by 4 bases, with 13 bases between them. This CDR3 comprises 14 residues.

This clonotype appeared a few times. The chain is built from TRBV7-9 and TRBJ2-1; 9 bases align to TRBD1. The CDR3 has 15 amino acids. After removal of 4 bases from V and 6 bases from J, the junction contained 7 bases not matched to a gene. CDR1 and CDR2 from the germline V gene are SEHNR and FQNEAQ (reference sequence). CDR3 amino acids: CASSWPGQGPNEQFF. CDR3 nucleotides: TGTGCCAGCAGCTGGCCGGGACAGGGCCCCAATGAGCAGTTCTTC.

The V and J genes are TRBV5-1 and TRBJ2-1; a possible D gene is TRBD2 (6 bases). CDR1 is SGHRS and CDR2 is YFSETQ in the germline V gene. This CDR3 is built from 14 residues. V was cut by 4 bases and J by 4 bases, with 12 bases left in between. The CDR3, as DNA: TGCGCCAGCAGCGCCGGGGACTTTTACAATGAGCAGTTCTTC. Amino acids: CASSAGDFYNEQFF.

There are a few counts of this clonotype. The chain links TRBV11-2 to TRBJ2-7; D is perhaps TRBD1 (5 bases). This CDR3 is built from 13 residues. V shed 5 bases and J shed 7 bases, with 15 bases lying between them. The germline gives CDR1 SGHAT, CDR2 FQNNGV. CDR3 sequence reads: CASSRPVQEEQYF. DNA for the CDR3: TGTGCCAGCAGCCGACCAGTACAGGAGGAGCAGTACTTC.

J is TRBJ2-5 and V is TRBV7-9, with TRBD1 identical over 8 bases. The CDR3 runs 14 residues. J lost 5 bases, V lost 5 bases, and 7 bases had no gene match. CDR1 SEHNR and CDR2 FQNEAQ come from the germline V gene (reference sequence). The CDR3 spells CASSPRTGTETQYF. In DNA, the CDR3 is TGTGCCAGCAGCCCGAGGACAGGGACGGAGACCCAGTACTTC.

Only a few counts were recorded for this clonotype. The rearrangement uses TRBV12-3 or TRBV12-4 and TRBJ2-4; 9 bases are shared with TRBD1. The CDR3 loop spans 17 amino acids. J was trimmed by 2 bases and V by 4 bases; bases with no gene match: 9. The DNA for the CDR3 is TGTGCCAGCAGTTCACGAGGGACAGGGTGGACCAAAAACATTCAGTACTTC. Residues: CASSSRGTGWTKNIQYF.

This rearrangement joins TRBV11-2 to TRBJ1-1; tentative D call: TRBD1 (6 bases). The CDR3 has 13 residues. The ends were cut back, 5 bases at V and 8 bases at J, with 15 bases in the middle. Per the germline V gene, CDR1 is SGHAT and CDR2 is FQNNGV. Here the CDR3 reads CASSPDRWAEAFF. In DNA form, the CDR3 reads TGTGCCAGCAGCCCGGACAGATGGGCAGAAGCTTTCTTT.

This clonotype was seen more than once but under ten times. This chain connects TRBV20-1 to TRBJ2-3, with 13 bases matching TRBD2. Unmatched junction bases numbered 16, after V lost 2 bases and J lost 2 bases. Looked up from germline, CDR1 is DFQATT and CDR2 is SNEGSKA (reference sequence). The CDR3 is 20 residues long. CDR3 protein: CSARTLRRTSGGPPTDTQYF. CDR3 in DNA: TGCAGTGCTAGAACCCTGAGGAGGACTAGCGGGGGCCCCCCCACAGATACGCAGTATTTT.

The V call is TRBV4-3, the J call TRBJ2-2, with 8 bases identical to TRBD1. Losses at the gene ends were 3 bases for V and 1 base for J; bases not matched to a gene: 4. CDR1 and CDR2 (germline): LGHNA, YSLEER. There are 16 residues in the CDR3. CDR3 nucleotides: TGCGCCAGCAGCCATTACAGGGGGAGGAACACCGGGGAGCTGTTTTTT. This codes for CASSHYRGRNTGELFF.